In its sample, the clone carrying this T cell receptor beta chain was seen a few times. The antigen is not known. Researchers took RNA transcripts and amplified the TCR beta CDR3 regions from them. The TCR CDR3 was amplified in a first-round RT-PCR using the HTBI primer set. Via MiXCR, TCRdb re-called the multiplex PCR reads, giving one row per CDR3 protein. This table holds approximately 590,000 distinct CDR3 sequences, more than 15% found once. The sample comes from a study of T cells in Graves' hyperthyroidism and ophthalmopathy. Overall study context: Before any treatment, at initial diagnosis, peripheral blood was collected. Study-level points and caveats: The majority of expanded thyroid clonotypes above 0.001 also appeared in blood.

Patients showing uncontrolled infection, other autoimmune disease, pregnancy or lactation were ineligible. This CDR3 is built from 16 residues. Trimming removed 6 bases from V and 0 bases from J, with 16 bases in between. Germline V gene data show CDR1 as MNHEY and CDR2 as SVGEGT. The sequence was obtained from a young woman with Graves' hyperthyroidism. The chain combines TRBV6-2 or TRBV6-3 with TRBJ2-3; D possibly corresponds to TRBD2 (6 bases). The sequenced sample was blood. Written as DNA, the CDR3 is TGTGCCAGCAGCCGCCCGGCGGGGCTTAGCACAGATACGCAGTATTTT. Its translation: CASSRPAGLSTDTQYF.